The rows below give T cell receptor beta chains drawn from one sample of a study of T cell repertoires in cytomegalovirus infection. TCRdb passed the reads through MiXCR, listing each CDR3 protein once. Of about 250,000 distinct CDR3 sequences detected, 6.5% appear once; the ten largest clones hold under 7.5%. The sequencing sample was made of PBMCs. The origin of the receptors is a human donor in good health (CMV status not recorded). Some clones in this sample may be carry-over from other donors' samples. The CDR3 runs from the conserved cysteine through the conserved F or W. The order of the fields is J gene, clone size, D gene, V gene, CDR3 protein, CDR3 DNA. D genes are given only for firm matches. Clone sizes are given selectively: once, few, many, or a class where the clone is expanded.

TRBJ2-1	many	TRBD2	TRBV5-1	CASSGSGGFNEQFF	TGCGCCAGCAGCGGTAGCGGGGGCTTCAATGAGCAGTTCTTC
TRBJ2-5	many	TRBD2	TRBV6-6	CASRSGTAPGETQYF	TGTGCCAGCAGGAGCGGGACGGCTCCTGGAGAGACCCAGTACTTC
TRBJ1-2	few	TRBD1	TRBV4-1	CASSQPGGLGYTF	TGCGCCAGCAGCCAGCCAGGGGGCCTCGGCTACACCTTC
TRBJ2-7	many	-	TRBV7-6	CASSLDLHGEQYF	TGTGCCAGCAGCTTAGACCTACATGGGGAGCAGTACTTC
TRBJ2-3	many	TRBD1	TRBV12-3/TRBV12-4	CASSSLYGGQGLGTDTQYF	TGTGCCAGCAGTTCCCTTTATGGGGGACAGGGTCTGGGCACAGATACGCAGTATTTT
TRBJ1-1	few	-	TRBV5-1	CASKASLNTEAFF	TGCGCCAGCAAGGCGTCCCTGAACACTGAAGCTTTCTTT
TRBJ2-5	many	TRBD2	TRBV28	CASQAGGLQETQYF	TGTGCCAGCCAAGCGGGGGGCTTACAAGAGACCCAGTACTTC
TRBJ2-6	many	TRBD1	TRBV12-3/TRBV12-4	CASTPGTGLNSGANVLTF	TGTGCCAGCACTCCCGGGACAGGGCTCAACTCTGGGGCCAACGTCCTGACTTTC
TRBJ1-1	many	-	TRBV5-1	CASSLAQGPTEAFF	TGCGCCAGCAGCTTGGCGCAGGGACCGACTGAAGCTTTCTTT
TRBJ2-5	many	-	TRBV6-2/TRBV6-3	CASSYASQGETQYF	TGTGCCAGCAGTTACGCTTCGCAGGGAGAGACCCAGTACTTC
TRBJ1-2	many	-	TRBV7-2	CASSLARGSNYGYTF	TGTGCCAGCAGCTTAGCGCGGGGATCCAACTATGGCTACACCTTC
TRBJ2-2	-	-	TRBV7-9	CASSGRGNTGELFF	TGTGCCAGCAGCGGAAGGGGGAACACCGGGGAGCTGTTTTTT
TRBJ2-1	many	TRBD2	TRBV7-8	CASSYGTSGGNYNEQFF	TGTGCCAGCAGTTACGGGACTAGCGGGGGAAACTACAATGAGCAGTTCTTC
TRBJ2-1	few	TRBD2	TRBV5-1	CASSGLADNEQFF	TGCGCCAGCAGCGGACTAGCGGACAATGAGCAGTTCTTC
TRBJ2-7	many	-	TRBV6-2/TRBV6-3	CASSHSPSESSYEQYF	TGTGCCAGCAGTCACTCCCCTAGCGAGAGCTCCTACGAGCAGTACTTC
TRBJ2-3	many	-	TRBV20-1	CSAGGGGLTDTQYF	TGCAGTGCGGGGGGCGGGGGACTCACAGATACGCAGTATTTT
TRBJ2-7	many	-	TRBV29-1	CSVELRYEQYF	TGCAGCGTCGAACTCAGGTACGAGCAGTACTTC
TRBJ2-1	many	-	TRBV12-3/TRBV12-4	CASTLVGGSREQFF	TGTGCCAGCACTTTAGTTGGGGGTTCACGAGAGCAGTTCTTC
TRBJ1-3	many	-	TRBV7-2	CASSFPGGGYGNTIYF	TGTGCCAGCAGCTTCCCCGGCGGGGGCTATGGAAACACCATATATTTT
TRBJ1-1	-	-	TRBV5-6	CASSLFGGGVNTEAFF	TGTGCCAGCAGCTTGTTCGGGGGCGGGGTGAACACTGAAGCTTTCTTT
TRBJ2-7	-	-	TRBV6-1	CARSVTTGDTEQYF	TGTGCCCGCAGTGTTACAACCGGGGACACGGAGCAGTACTTC
TRBJ2-5	-	TRBD2	TRBV3-1	CASSQDRLAGSSETQYF	TGTGCCAGCAGCCAAGATAGACTAGCGGGGTCCTCAGAGACCCAGTACTTC
TRBJ2-1	many	TRBD1	TRBV27	CATAGQGAYNEQFF	TGTGCCACCGCGGGACAGGGGGCCTACAATGAGCAGTTCTTC
TRBJ2-6	many	-	TRBV18	CASSPLGNSGANVLTF	TGTGCCAGCTCACCACTCGGGAACTCTGGGGCCAACGTCCTGACTTTC
TRBJ2-5	-	-	TRBV29-1	CSVDVDSQETQYF	TGCAGCGTTGATGTGGACTCCCAAGAGACCCAGTACTTC
TRBJ2-1	many	-	TRBV7-2	CASSLDLGYEQFF	TGTGCCAGCAGCTTAGACCTCGGGTACGAGCAGTTCTTC
TRBJ1-1	-	-	TRBV28	CASSLGLWTEAFF	TGTGCCAGCAGTTTGGGTTTGTGGACTGAAGCTTTCTTT
TRBJ2-2	many	-	TRBV5-1	CASSLGYAGRSNTGELFF	TGCGCCAGCAGCTTGGGTTACGCAGGACGGTCGAACACCGGGGAGCTGTTTTTT
TRBJ2-5	many	-	TRBV20-1	CSVRPGETQYF	TGCAGTGTTAGACCCGGGGAGACCCAGTACTTC
TRBJ2-2	-	-	TRBV29-1	CSVPWPNTGELFF	TGCAGCGTACCGTGGCCGAACACCGGGGAGCTGTTTTTT
TRBJ2-3	-	TRBD2	TRBV29-1	CSVEGVAGGDPDTQYF	TGCAGCGTTGAAGGGGTAGCGGGCGGGGACCCAGATACGCAGTATTTT
TRBJ2-3	many	TRBD2	TRBV6-2/TRBV6-3	CASSYSIPAGDSTDTQYF	TGTGCCAGCAGTTACTCGATCCCTGCGGGGGACTCCACAGATACGCAGTATTTT
TRBJ2-4	many	-	TRBV28	CASSLMGTLAKNIQYF	TGTGCCAGCAGTTTGATGGGGACCCTAGCCAAAAACATTCAGTACTTC
TRBJ1-5	many	-	TRBV5-6	CASSLDPGVGHQPQHF	TGTGCCAGCAGCTTGGATCCAGGGGTGGGGCACCAGCCCCAGCATTTT